This T cell receptor beta chain was profiled in a study of T cell responses to AZD1222 COVID-19 vaccine. For the study at large: Samples with a second dose at about 4 or about 12 weeks were pooled together. General study findings and limits: In all cases, repertoires were sampled only after the peak T cell response.

The V gene end was trimmed by 2 bases and the J gene end by 9 bases; junction bases not matched to a gene: 6. The CDR3 has 15 amino acids. The germline V gene encodes CDR1 MNHEY and CDR2 SMNVEV (reference sequence). In regard to this clone: The antigen remains undetermined.

Sequencing used immunoSEQ multiplex PCR; TCRdb keeps in-frame clones, though not all of them. The top ten hold around 3% of the sample, which has some 140,000 clones, 91% seen once. The material sequenced was peripheral blood, taken on day 0 of AZD1222 vaccination. This rearrangement joins TRBV27 to TRBJ1-6, with TRBD1 matching over 8 bases. The receptor was isolated from an adult in good health. CDR3 amino acids: CASSLATGGGSPLHF. CDR3 in DNA: TGTGCCAGCAGTTTAGCAACAGGGGGTGGTTCACCCCTCCACTTT.